Judged by abundance, the clone carrying this TCR beta chain is medium-sized. Its matching antigen is unknown. Each patient came to thyroid surgery without any prior treatment (of any kind). The CDR3 length is 13 residues. Trimming pared 2 bases from V and 2 bases from J, leaving 6 bases between. In germline, CDR1 is MNHEY, CDR2 SVGEGT. This entry belongs to a study of metastatic and nonmetastatic thyroid tumors. For the study at large: Patients with malignant and benign thyroid disease provided blood and tumor or nodule tissue, whose repertoires were compared.

Whole-study findings and limits: Benign nodules were reported to have significantly lower TCR beta diversity than malignant thyroid tumors, in blood and tumor.

How the authors handled the data: Construction of a distant-metastasis classifier for papillary thyroid cancer relied on CDR3 differences across clinicopathological groups. TCRdb re-called the PCR reads via MiXCR. TCRdb, rather than the study authors, made the V and J calls. The sample comprises roughly 20,000 clones, approximately 30% of which are singletons, and less than 15% rests with the top ten. This TCR was recovered from a female donor with papillary thyroid cancer or a benign thyroid nodule (not recorded which). Some clones in this sample may be carry-over from other donors' samples. The chain uses TRBV6-2 or TRBV6-3 and TRBJ1-2; D may be TRBD1 (5 bases). Source material: blood. CDR3 protein: CASSYRDNYGYTF. The CDR3, as DNA: TGTGCCAGCAGTTACCGGGACAACTATGGCTACACCTTC.